This entry describes one T cell receptor beta chain. This clone turned up a few times. What this receptor recognizes is not known. Base quality data are lacking; no much larger clone is found one base away. The High Capacity cDNA Reverse Transcription Kit was used to reverse transcribe all of the isolated RNA, meaning that expressed TCRB transcripts were what got sequenced. Deep immunoSEQ sequencing was performed on naive, central memory and regulatory T cell samples, with an average of approximately 3.9 million total reads per sample. After sorted cells were lysed in RLT buffer, RNA was extracted with DNase-treated RNeasy Micro or Mini kits, with the choice depending on cell number. Each cell subset was processed separately to prevent cross-contamination, with patient and healthy donor samples processed together. TCRB sequences were amplified from cDNA with the immunoSEQ multiplex PCR, producing 87-bp fragments spanning the CDR3 region. Amplicons were sequenced on the Illumina HiSeq platform. Concerning the study's data processing: PCR bias was corrected computationally using synthetic template baselines, and reads within Hamming distance 2 were collapsed, with unmergeable singletons discarded. By aligning reads against IMGT, V, D and J genes, CDR3 length, and insertions or deletions at six rearrangement sites were assigned. Clonotype counts were normalized to sorted cell number within each subset before computing true diversity and Gini coefficients with the tcR R package. The overlap coefficient, calculated on TCRB nucleotide sequences, was used to quantify repertoire sharing. TCRdb mirrors the immuneACCESS table, restricted to in-frame sequences. Some clones are absent from its copies; in checked studies, under half trace to an unresolved V gene, and the reason for the others is unknown. That table is the source of V, J and clone size, and D and trimming were worked out from the DNA. Present in this sample are 120,000 to 150,000 clones, 9.7% of which were seen just once. Of the sample, 0.65% falls within the top ten clones.

This specimen comes from a study of beta chain features in type 1 diabetes (dated by TCRdb to the late 2010s). As for the study more broadly: Mean age, gender distribution, total cell number and subset yield did not differ between patients and healthy donors. A total of roughly 98,000,000 sorted cells were examined across all samples, and a strong correlation was observed between cell number per subset and RNA yield. In the study, TCRB repertoires of sorted circulating CD4+ T cell subsets from recently diagnosed type 1 diabetes patients were compared with those of matched healthy donors. Regulatory and stem cell-like memory subsets were obtained from only 8 patients and roughly eight healthy donors, while naive and central memory subsets were obtained from all 30 or so donors.

A single peripheral blood draw of around 0.11 L on average was collected from each donor into heparinised tubes. A BD FACSAria II and a panel including CD45RO, CCR7, CD25, CD127, CD95 and CD27 were used to sort naive, central memory, regulatory and stem cell-like memory CD4+ T cells. Every sorted population had a purity above 98%. PBMCs were isolated right away by Lymphoprep density gradient centrifugation and were stained directly, without culture. Samples were stained and sorted in pairs, with one healthy donor and one patient per experiment, so that batch effects were minimized. The CDR3 numbers 14 residues from cysteine through phenylalanine. Only the CDR3 portion is preserved as DNA: 42 bases, with reading frame beginning at the first base. V gives up 4 bases and J gives up 3 bases, and the segment between their germline ends measures 10 bases. CDR1 is given as SGHVS and CDR2 as FQNEAQ, both from the germline V gene.

Study-level results and caveats: In all four CD4+ subsets, TCRB CDR3 length was moderately but significantly shorter in type 1 diabetes patients. Naive, central memory and regulatory TCRB repertoires appeared more similar among patients than among healthy donors. Shorter templates might have been favored by PCR, but patient and control samples were amplified and corrected together, so both groups would have been affected equally by any skew. Only small numbers of individuals were included in the HLA sub-analyses, which left unresolved whether HLA type had any influence on TCRB rearrangement. At VDJ recombination sites, patients with type 1 diabetes made fewer insertions and deleted more nucleotides, a pattern implying thymic rearrangement abnormalities. Because cDNA was sequenced instead of genomic DNA, highly expressing activated cells could be over-represented, though the groups showed no difference in activation or CD3 levels.

The sequence links TRBV7-8 to TRBJ1-5; TRBD1 is perhaps the D gene, given 5 matching bases. This TCR was sampled from a woman aged 40 to 50 in good health. The sample was central memory CD4+ T cells from blood. CDR3 loop: CASSSGGFNQPQHF. The bases read TGTGCCAGCAGCTCGGGGGGGTTCAATCAGCCCCAGCATTTT.